The 15 T cell receptor beta chains below all came from one sample that was sequenced in a study of blood T cell repertoires in COVID-19. Generated by immunoSEQ multiplex PCR, the TCRdb table keeps only in-frame clones and is missing some. The data contain about 220,000 clones, about 80% of them seen just once; the ten biggest clones take up roughly 2.3%. Sequencing was performed on peripheral blood. The source of these receptors is a woman aged 60-75 years with acute or convalescent COVID-19.

The J gene is TRBJ1-3, the V gene TRBV3-1 (or the pseudogene TRBV3-2), with D hard to call. The CDR3 covers 15 residues. Germline CDR1 and CDR2: LGHDT and YNNKEL (reference sequence). V lost 4 bases and J lost 4, with 14 bases in between. DNA of the CDR3: TGTGCCAGCAGCCCGAGCTCGCCGTCCGGAAACACCATATATTTT. Amino acid sequence: CASSPSSPSGNTIYF.

The V and J genes are TRBV7-3 and TRBJ2-5; D uncertain. This CDR3 has 15 residues. CDR1 is SGHTA, CDR2 FQGTGA, per germline. The germline V and J ends were trimmed by 0 bases and 2 bases, with 10 bases remaining between them. CDR3 nucleotide sequence: TGTGCCAGCAGCTTAACGGCCACCAATCAAGAGACCCAGTACTTC. The encoded protein is CASSLTATNQETQYF.

The sample holds one count of this clone. V is TRBV30 and J is TRBJ1-1; no clear D. Deletions cut 2 bases from V and 8 bases from J, with 12 bases between. The length of the CDR3 is 12 residues. CDR1 and CDR2 (germline): GTSNPN, SVGIG (reference sequence). The DNA for the CDR3 is TGTGCCTGGAGTTCACGGGGTAGCGAAGCTTTCTTT. Amino acid sequence: CAWSSRGSEAFF.

J is TRBJ2-7 and V is TRBV29-1; 8 bases agree with TRBD1. This CDR3 spans 17 amino acids. V was clipped by 4 bases and J by 3 bases; unmatched bases: 17. Germline loops: CDR1 SQVTM, CDR2 ANQGSEA. CDR3 residues: CSVALRQGRSSRYEQYF. The CDR3 bases are TGCAGCGTTGCCCTTCGACAGGGGAGATCCTCTCGCTACGAGCAGTACTTC.

The chain combines TRBV7-2 with TRBJ1-2; TRBD1 aligns across 9 bases. This CDR3 contains 17 residues. Germline V gene data show CDR1 as SGHTA and CDR2 as FQGNSA. After removal of 1 base from V and 4 bases from J, the junction contained 10 bases not matched to a gene. CDR3 protein: CASSLGSGQGFFYGYTF. The CDR3, as DNA: TGTGCCAGCAGCTTAGGGTCGGGACAGGGCTTTTTCTATGGCTACACCTTC.

This chain joins TRBV11-2 and TRBJ1-6; D is unclear. Germline CDR1 reads SGHAT; CDR2 reads FQNNGV. Trimming took off 2 bases at V and 8 bases at J, with 13 bases between the two ends. The CDR3 runs 15 residues. CDR3 DNA sequence: TGTGCCAGCAGCTTAAATACAGCCTTATATTCACCCCTCCACTTT. The encoded protein is CASSLNTALYSPLHF.

The chain combines TRBV5-6 with TRBJ1-2; TRBD1 matches at 9 bases. Germline loops: CDR1 SGHDT, CDR2 YYEEEE. CDR3 length: 14 residues. V shed 2 bases, J shed 7 bases, and the junction held 6 bases outside the gene matches. The CDR3 nucleotides are TGTGCCAGCAGCTTCGGACAGGGGTGGGGTGGCTACACCTTC. Translation: CASSFGQGWGGYTF.

This chain joins TRBV7-2 and TRBJ2-3; possibly TRBD2 for D (6 bases). This CDR3 comprises 14 residues. Germline values: CDR1 SGHTA, CDR2 FQGNSA. The V and J ends lost 1 base and 2 bases respectively, with 7 bases between them. The CDR3 nucleotides read TGTGCCAGCAGCTTAGTGGACTACACAGATACGCAGTATTTT. Its translation is CASSLVDYTDTQYF.

V usage is TRBV10-2 and J usage is TRBJ2-7; TRBD2 is a possible D gene (5 bases). The CDR3 is made up of 13 amino acids. Germline CDR1 reads WSHSY; CDR2 reads SAAADI. V was pared by 2 bases and J by 3 bases, with 8 bases between. CDR3 sequence (DNA): TGCGCCAGCAGTGAGGCTAGCCTCTACGAGCAGTACTTC. Translation: CASSEASLYEQYF.

This clone turned up a few times. The chain combines TRBV3-1 (or the pseudogene TRBV3-2) with TRBJ1-2; TRBD1 agrees at 8 bases. The ends lost 0 bases at V and 5 bases at J; junction bases unmatched: 8. The CDR3 loop spans 16 amino acids. Germline-derived CDR1 and CDR2 are LGHDT and YNNKEL (reference sequence). The CDR3 is CASSQEMRDRYYGYTF. Written as DNA, the CDR3 is TGTGCCAGCAGCCAAGAGATGAGGGACAGGTATTATGGCTACACCTTC.

The gene calls are TRBV15 and TRBJ1-2; D gene uncertain. The CDR3 loop spans 14 amino acids. Per germline, CDR1 LNHNV and CDR2 YYDKDF (reference sequence). V lost 2 bases and J lost 3, with 10 bases in between. The CDR3 DNA reads as TGTGCCACCAGCAGACGAGGGAAAGACTATGGCTACACCTTC. Protein product: CATSRRGKDYGYTF.

This clone was picked up a small number of times. The gene calls are TRBV7-3 and TRBJ2-2; 8 bases agree with TRBD1. CDR1 is SGHTA and CDR2 is FQGTGA in the germline V gene. The CDR3 runs 14 residues. J lost 5 bases, V lost 4 bases, and 3 bases had no gene match. CDR3 nucleotides: TGTGCCAGCAGCTGGACAGGGTCTACCGGGGAGCTGTTTTTT. Its protein product is CASSWTGSTGELFF.

The rearrangement uses TRBV11-2 and TRBJ1-2; possible D gene TRBD1, 5 bases. The CDR3 is made up of 14 amino acids. V gave up 6 bases and J gave up 1 base, with 12 bases separating them. The V gene's germline CDR1 is SGHAT and CDR2 FQNNGV. The CDR3 sequence: CASRGGSFNYGYTF. The CDR3 coding sequence is TGTGCCAGCAGGGGGGGGTCCTTTAACTATGGCTACACCTTC.

The V gene is TRBV5-1, the J gene TRBJ2-5; 7 bases match TRBD2. Germline CDR1 is SGHRS and CDR2 is YFSETQ. Losses at the gene ends were 4 bases for V and 5 bases for J; bases not matched to a gene: 8. The CDR3 covers 14 residues. The CDR3 protein is CASSPGGSPETQYF. CDR3 DNA: TGCGCCAGCAGCCCGGGAGGTAGCCCGGAGACCCAGTACTTC.

The CDR3 spells CASSLGTGVEAFF. CDR3 DNA sequence: TGTGCCAGCAGTTTAGGGACAGGGGTTGAAGCTTTCTTT. This chain connects TRBV27 to TRBJ1-1; 10 bases align to TRBD1. Germline CDR1 is MNHEY and CDR2 is SMNVEV (reference sequence). This CDR3 comprises 13 residues. Losses at the gene ends were 2 bases for V and 7 bases for J; bases not matched to a gene: 1.